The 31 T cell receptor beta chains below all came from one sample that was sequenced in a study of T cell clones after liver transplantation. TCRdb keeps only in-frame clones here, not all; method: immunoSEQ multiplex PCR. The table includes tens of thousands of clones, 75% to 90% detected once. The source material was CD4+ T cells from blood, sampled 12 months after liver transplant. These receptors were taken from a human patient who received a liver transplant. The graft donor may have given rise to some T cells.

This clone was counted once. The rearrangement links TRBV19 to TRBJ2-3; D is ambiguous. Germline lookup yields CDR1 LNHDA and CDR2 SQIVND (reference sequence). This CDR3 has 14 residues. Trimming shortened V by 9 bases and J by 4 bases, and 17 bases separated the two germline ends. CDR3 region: CASAVVGIPDTQYF. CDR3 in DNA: TGTGCCAGCGCCGTAGTCGGTATTCCAGATACGCAGTATTTT.

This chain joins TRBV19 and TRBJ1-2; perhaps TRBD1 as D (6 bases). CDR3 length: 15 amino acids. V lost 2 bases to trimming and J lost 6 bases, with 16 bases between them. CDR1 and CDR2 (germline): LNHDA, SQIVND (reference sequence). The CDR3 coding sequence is TGTGCCAGTAGTATACGCAGCTCAGGGGCCGATGGCTACACCTTC. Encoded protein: CASSIRSSGADGYTF.

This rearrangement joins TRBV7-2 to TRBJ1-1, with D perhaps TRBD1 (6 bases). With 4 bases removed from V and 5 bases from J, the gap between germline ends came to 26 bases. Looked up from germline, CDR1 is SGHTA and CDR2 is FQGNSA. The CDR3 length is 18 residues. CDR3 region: CASSSYRGQQSLYTEAFF. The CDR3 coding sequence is TGTGCCAGCAGCTCCTACCGTGGACAGCAGAGTCTTTATACTGAAGCTTTCTTT.

CDR3 nucleotide sequence: TGTGCCAGCAGCGCGCGAGGGCTAGACAAATACAATGAGCAGTTCTTC. Translation: CASSARGLDKYNEQFF. The chain recombines TRBV9 with TRBJ2-1, with a weak D call TRBD2 (5 bases). Trimming removed 3 bases from V and 4 bases from J, with 17 bases in between. The CDR3 consists of 16 residues. Germline V lookup: CDR1 SGDLS, CDR2 YYNGEE.

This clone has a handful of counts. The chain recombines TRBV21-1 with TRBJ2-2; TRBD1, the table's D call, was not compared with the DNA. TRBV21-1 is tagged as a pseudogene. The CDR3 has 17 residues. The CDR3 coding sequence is TGTGCCAGCAGCAAAATGGCCCAACCTTCGAACACCGGGGAGCTGTTTTTT. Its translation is CASSKMAQPSNTGELFF.

CDR3 DNA sequence: TGCGCCAGCAGCTTGGAAGGGAACTCCTACAATGAGCAGTTCTTC. Its translation is CASSLEGNSYNEQFF. The chain recombines TRBV5-1 with TRBJ2-1; D is uncertain. This CDR3 has 15 residues. V was clipped by 0 bases and J by 0 bases, with 7 bases between them. Per germline, CDR1 SGHRS and CDR2 YFSETQ.

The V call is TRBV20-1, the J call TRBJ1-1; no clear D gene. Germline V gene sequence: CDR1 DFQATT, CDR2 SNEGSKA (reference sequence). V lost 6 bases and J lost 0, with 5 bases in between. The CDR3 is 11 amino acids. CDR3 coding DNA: TGCAGTGCACCCATGAACACTGAAGCTTTCTTT. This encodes CSAPMNTEAFF.

The CDR3 is CASSLRPSGTGSGELFF. DNA for the CDR3: TGCGCCAGCAGCTTACGACCTAGCGGGACAGGGTCCGGGGAGCTGTTTTTT. This chain uses TRBV5-1 with TRBJ2-2; D possibly matches TRBD1 or TRBD2 (9 bases each). The V gene's germline CDR1 is SGHRS and CDR2 YFSETQ. Trimming pared 2 bases from V and 6 bases from J, leaving 20 bases between. The CDR3 is 17 amino acids.

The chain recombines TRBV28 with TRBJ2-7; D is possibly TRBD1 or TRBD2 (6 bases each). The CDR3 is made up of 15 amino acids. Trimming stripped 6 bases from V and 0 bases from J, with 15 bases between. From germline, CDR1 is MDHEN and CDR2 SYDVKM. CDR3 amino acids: CASSSPGGVSYEQYF. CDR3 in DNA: TGTGCCAGCAGCTCACCCGGGGGCGTCTCCTACGAGCAGTACTTC.

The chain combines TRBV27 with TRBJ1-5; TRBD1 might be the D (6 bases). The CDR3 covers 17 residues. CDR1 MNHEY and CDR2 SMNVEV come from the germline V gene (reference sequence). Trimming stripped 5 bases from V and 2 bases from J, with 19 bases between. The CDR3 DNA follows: TGTGCCAGCAGTCCAGAAGCACAGGGTTTTGGCAATCAGCCCCAGCATTTT. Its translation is CASSPEAQGFGNQPQHF.

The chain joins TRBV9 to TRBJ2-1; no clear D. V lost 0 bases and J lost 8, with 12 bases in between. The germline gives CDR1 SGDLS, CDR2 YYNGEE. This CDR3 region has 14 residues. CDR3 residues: CASSVAHGPDEQFF. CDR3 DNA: TGTGCCAGCAGCGTAGCTCACGGGCCCGATGAGCAGTTCTTC.

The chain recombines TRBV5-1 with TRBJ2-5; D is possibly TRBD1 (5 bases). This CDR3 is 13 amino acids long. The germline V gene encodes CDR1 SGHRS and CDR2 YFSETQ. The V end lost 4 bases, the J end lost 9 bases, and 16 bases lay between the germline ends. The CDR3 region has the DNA TGCGCCAGCAGCCTGGGCCGGCAAGGGGCCCAGTACTTC. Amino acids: CASSLGRQGAQYF.

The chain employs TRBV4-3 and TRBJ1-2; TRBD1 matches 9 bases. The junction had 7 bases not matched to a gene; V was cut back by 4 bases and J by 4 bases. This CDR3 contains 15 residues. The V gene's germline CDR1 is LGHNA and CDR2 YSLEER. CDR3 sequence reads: CASSPRTGVLYGYTF. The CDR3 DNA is TGCGCCAGCAGCCCCAGGACAGGGGTCCTCTATGGCTACACCTTC.

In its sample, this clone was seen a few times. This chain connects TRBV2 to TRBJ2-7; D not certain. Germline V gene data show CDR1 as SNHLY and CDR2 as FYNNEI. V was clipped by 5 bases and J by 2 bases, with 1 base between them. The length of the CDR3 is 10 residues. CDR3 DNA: TGTGCCAGCAGTACCTACGAGCAGTACTTC. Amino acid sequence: CASSTYEQYF.

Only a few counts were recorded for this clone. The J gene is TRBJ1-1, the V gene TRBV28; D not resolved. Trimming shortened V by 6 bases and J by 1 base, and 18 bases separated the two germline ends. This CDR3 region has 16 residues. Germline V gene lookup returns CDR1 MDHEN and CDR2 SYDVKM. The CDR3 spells CASSFRTAFSNTEAFF. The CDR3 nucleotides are TGTGCCAGCAGCTTTCGAACGGCGTTTTCGAACACTGAAGCTTTCTTT.

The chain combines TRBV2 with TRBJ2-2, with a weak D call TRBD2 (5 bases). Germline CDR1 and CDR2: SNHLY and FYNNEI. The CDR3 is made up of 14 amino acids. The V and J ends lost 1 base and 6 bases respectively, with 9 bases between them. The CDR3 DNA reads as TGTGCCAGCAGTGAAGTGGACGGGGCCGGGGAGCTGTTTTTT. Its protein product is CASSEVDGAGELFF.

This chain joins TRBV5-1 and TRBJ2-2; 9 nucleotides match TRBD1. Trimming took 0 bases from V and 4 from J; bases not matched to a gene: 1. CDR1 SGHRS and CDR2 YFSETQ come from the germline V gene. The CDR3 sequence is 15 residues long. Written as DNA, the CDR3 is TGCGCCAGCAGCTTGGGACAGGGGGGCACCGGGGAGCTGTTTTTT. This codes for CASSLGQGGTGELFF.

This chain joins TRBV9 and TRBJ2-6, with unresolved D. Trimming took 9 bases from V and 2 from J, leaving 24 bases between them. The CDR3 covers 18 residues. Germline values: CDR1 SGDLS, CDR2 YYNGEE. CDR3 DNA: TGTGCCAACCTTGTAGGGAAGAGCTCTCCCCCTGGGGCCAACGTCCTGACTTTC. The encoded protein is CANLVGKSSPPGANVLTF.

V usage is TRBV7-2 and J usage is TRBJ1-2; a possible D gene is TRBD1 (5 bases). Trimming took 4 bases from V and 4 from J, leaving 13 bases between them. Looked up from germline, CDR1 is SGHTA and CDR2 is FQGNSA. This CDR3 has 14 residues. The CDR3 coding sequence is TGTGCCAGCAGCTCGGGACCGCGGGGCTATGGCTACACCTTC. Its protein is CASSSGPRGYGYTF.

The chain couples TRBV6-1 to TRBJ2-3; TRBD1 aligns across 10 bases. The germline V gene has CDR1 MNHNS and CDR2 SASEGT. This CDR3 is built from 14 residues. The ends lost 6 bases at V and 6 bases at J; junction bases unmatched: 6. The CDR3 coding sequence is TGTGCCAGCAGACCGCCGGGACAGGGGGATACGCAGTATTTT. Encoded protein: CASRPPGQGDTQYF.

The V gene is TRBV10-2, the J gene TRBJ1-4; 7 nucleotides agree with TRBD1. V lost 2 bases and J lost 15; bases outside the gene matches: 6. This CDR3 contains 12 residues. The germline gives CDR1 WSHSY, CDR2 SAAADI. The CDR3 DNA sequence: TGCGCCAGCAGTGAGGCGGACAGGCTTGTGTTTTTT. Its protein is CASSEADRLVFF.

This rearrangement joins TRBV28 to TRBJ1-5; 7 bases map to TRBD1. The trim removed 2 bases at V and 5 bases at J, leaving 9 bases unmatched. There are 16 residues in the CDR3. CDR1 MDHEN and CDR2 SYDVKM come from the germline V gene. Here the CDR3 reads CASSLHGPTGDQPQHF. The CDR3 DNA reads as TGTGCCAGCAGTTTACATGGTCCAACAGGGGATCAGCCCCAGCATTTT.

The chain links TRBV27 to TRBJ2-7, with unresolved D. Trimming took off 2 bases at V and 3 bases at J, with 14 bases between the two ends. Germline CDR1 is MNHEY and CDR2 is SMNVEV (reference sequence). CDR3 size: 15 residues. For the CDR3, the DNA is TGTGCCAGCAGTTTAGTAGGAGAGTCACACTACGAGCAGTACTTC. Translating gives CASSLVGESHYEQYF.

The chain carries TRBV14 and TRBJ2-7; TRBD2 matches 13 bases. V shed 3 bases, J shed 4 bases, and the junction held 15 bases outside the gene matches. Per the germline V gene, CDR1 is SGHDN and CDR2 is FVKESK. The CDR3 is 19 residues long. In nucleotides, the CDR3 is TGTGCCAGCAGCCATCCCGGGACTAGCGGGAATAAAGGGAGGTACGAGCAGTACTTC. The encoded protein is CASSHPGTSGNKGRYEQYF.

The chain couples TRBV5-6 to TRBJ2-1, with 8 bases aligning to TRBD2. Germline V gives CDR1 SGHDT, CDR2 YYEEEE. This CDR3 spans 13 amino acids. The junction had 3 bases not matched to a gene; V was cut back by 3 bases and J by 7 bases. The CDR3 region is CASSSSGRNEQFF. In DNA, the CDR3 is TGTGCCAGCAGCTCCAGCGGGAGAAATGAGCAGTTCTTC.

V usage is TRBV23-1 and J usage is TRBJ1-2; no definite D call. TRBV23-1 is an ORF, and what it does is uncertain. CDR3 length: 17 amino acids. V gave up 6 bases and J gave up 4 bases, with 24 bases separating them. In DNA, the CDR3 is TGCGCCAGCAGCCCCATTTTGGACGGCGAATATGCCTATGGCTACACCTTC. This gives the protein CASSPILDGEYAYGYTF.

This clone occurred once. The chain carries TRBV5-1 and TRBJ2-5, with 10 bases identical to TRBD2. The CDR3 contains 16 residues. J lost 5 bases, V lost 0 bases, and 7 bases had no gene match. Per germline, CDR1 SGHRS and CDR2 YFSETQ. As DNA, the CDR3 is TGCGCCAGCAGCTTGGCTCTCGCTAGCGGGAGCGAGACCCAGTACTTC. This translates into CASSLALASGSETQYF.

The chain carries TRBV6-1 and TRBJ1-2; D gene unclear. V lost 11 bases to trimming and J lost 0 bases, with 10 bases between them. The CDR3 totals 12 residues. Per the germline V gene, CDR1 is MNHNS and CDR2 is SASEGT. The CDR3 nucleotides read TGTGCCTCCCGGTCGGCTAACTATGGCTACACCTTC. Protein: CASRSANYGYTF.

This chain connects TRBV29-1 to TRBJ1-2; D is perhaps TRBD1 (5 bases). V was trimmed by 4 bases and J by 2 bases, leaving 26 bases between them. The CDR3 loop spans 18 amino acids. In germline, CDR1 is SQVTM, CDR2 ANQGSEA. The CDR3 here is CSVGEIGDSGPPNYGYTF. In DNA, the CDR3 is TGCAGCGTTGGTGAGATCGGCGATTCAGGGCCACCCAACTATGGCTACACCTTC. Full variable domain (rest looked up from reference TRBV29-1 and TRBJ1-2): SAVISQKPSRDICQRGTSLTIQCQVDSQVTMMFWYRQQPGQSLTLIATANQGSEATYESGFVIDKFPISRPNLTFSTLTVSNMSPEDSSIYLCSVGEIGDSGPPNYGYTFGSGTRLTVV.

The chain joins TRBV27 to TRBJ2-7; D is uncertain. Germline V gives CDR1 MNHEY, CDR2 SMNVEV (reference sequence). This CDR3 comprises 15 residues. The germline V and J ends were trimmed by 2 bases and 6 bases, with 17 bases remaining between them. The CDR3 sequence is CASSLPVRWCGEQYF. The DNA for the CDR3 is TGTGCCAGCAGTTTACCGGTCAGATGGTGCGGCGAGCAGTACTTC.

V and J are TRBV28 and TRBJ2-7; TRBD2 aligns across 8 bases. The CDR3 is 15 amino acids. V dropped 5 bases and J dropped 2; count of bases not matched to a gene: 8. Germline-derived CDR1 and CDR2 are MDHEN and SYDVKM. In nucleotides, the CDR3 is TGTGCCAGCAGTCACGGGGGGGCGAGCACCTACGAGCAGTACTTC. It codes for CASSHGGASTYEQYF. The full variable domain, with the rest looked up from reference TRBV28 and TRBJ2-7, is DVKVTQSSRYLVKRTGEKVFLECVQDMDHENMFWYRQDPGLGLRLIYFSYDVKMKEKGDIPEGYSVSREKKERFSLILESASTNQTSMYLCASSHGGASTYEQYFGPGTRLTVT.